The 5 T cell receptor beta chains below were found in one sample sequenced in a study of blood T cells in healthy people across ages. Combining a sample-barcoded 5' primer with a J-beta primer mix, a second PCR ran for roughly 7 to 11 cycles. TCRdb used MiXCR to reprocess the 5' RACE reads, holding one entry per CDR3 protein. The profile shows 800,000 to 950,000 distinct CDR3 sequences, around 46% of them singletons. The sequenced material came from blood. These receptors were obtained from a man younger than 40 in good health.

There are a few counts of this clonotype. This rearrangement joins TRBV28 to TRBJ2-7, with no clear D. This CDR3 spans 12 amino acids. Per germline, CDR1 MDHEN and CDR2 SYDVKM. V was trimmed by 7 bases and J by 2 bases, leaving 9 bases between them. The CDR3 bases are TGTGCCAGCAAGGCTTCCCCCTACGAGCAGTACTTC. It codes for CASKASPYEQYF.

This chain uses TRBV6-5 with TRBJ1-6; TRBD1 is a possible D gene (6 bases). The V end lost 4 bases, the J end lost 7 bases, and 23 bases lay between the germline ends. The V gene's germline CDR1 is MNHEY and CDR2 SVGAGI. The CDR3 runs to 18 residues. CDR3 DNA: TGTGCCAGCAGTTCCCGTAGGAATTCGGGGGGCCCGAATTCACCCCTCCACTTT. Its protein is CASSSRRNSGGPNSPLHF.

This clonotype appeared a few times. The genes are TRBV6-1 and TRBJ1-2; D might be TRBD1 (5 bases). V was shortened by 11 bases and J by 4 bases, with 11 bases between the two germline ends. The CDR3 sequence is 11 residues long. The germline CDR1 and CDR2 sequences are MNHNS and SASEGT. For the CDR3, the DNA is TGTGCCGGACAAGATTTCTATGGCTACACCTTC. Amino acid sequence: CAGQDFYGYTF.

This chain links TRBV3-1 with TRBJ1-5, with D maybe TRBD1 (5 bases). The V gene's germline CDR1 is LGHDT and CDR2 YNNKEL (reference sequence). The CDR3 runs to 14 residues. The germline V and J ends were trimmed by 8 bases and 4 bases, with 15 bases remaining between them. The CDR3: CASGGGHGNQPQHF. In DNA, the CDR3 is TGTGCCAGCGGGGGGGGTCATGGGAATCAGCCCCAGCATTTT.

This clonotype was seen more than once but under ten times. The rearrangement uses TRBV29-1 and TRBJ2-7; D is tentatively TRBD1 or TRBD2 (5 bases each). Germline V gene lookup returns CDR1 SQVTM and CDR2 ANQGSEA. The CDR3 totals 12 residues. Between the trimmed V and J ends, which lost 6 bases and 5 bases, there was a span of 14 bases. CDR3 in DNA: TGCAGCGTCACCCGGGGCCCCGACGAGCAGTACTTC. Translation: CSVTRGPDEQYF.